These 10 T cell receptor beta chains were sequenced from one sample in a study of blood T cell repertoires in COVID-19. TCRdb's copy holds only in-frame clones and misses some; the assay was immunoSEQ multiplex PCR. The sample shows roughly 250,000 clones, about four fifths of them seen only once. Input material: peripheral blood. The receptors stem from a woman older than 75 with acute or convalescent COVID-19.

The gene calls are TRBV3-1 (or the pseudogene TRBV3-2) and TRBJ1-1; D possibly corresponds to TRBD1 (5 bases). CDR3 length: 14 residues. Germline V CDR1 and CDR2: LGHDT, YNNKEL (reference sequence). Trimming left V 0 bases short and J 5 bases short, with 10 bases between. The CDR3 region is CASSQDSGGTEAFF. CDR3 in DNA: TGTGCCAGCAGCCAAGATAGTGGGGGGACTGAAGCTTTCTTT.

The V and J genes are TRBV10-3 and TRBJ2-2; 12 bases are shared with TRBD1. This CDR3 is 14 amino acids long. CDR1 ENHRY and CDR2 SYGVKD come from the germline V gene. Trimming at V came to 8 bases and at J to 5 bases, leaving 3 bases not matched to a gene. Written as DNA, the CDR3 is TGTGCCATCGGGACAGGGGGCAGAACCGGGGAGCTGTTTTTT. Protein sequence: CAIGTGGRTGELFF.

The V call is TRBV3-1 (or the pseudogene TRBV3-2), the J call TRBJ1-1; D ambiguous. There are 15 residues in the CDR3. Trimming took 0 bases from V and 0 from J, leaving 8 bases between them. From germline, CDR1 is LGHDT and CDR2 YNNKEL (reference sequence). CDR3 sequence: CASSQEGGMNTEAFF. Written as DNA, the CDR3 is TGTGCCAGCAGCCAAGAAGGCGGGATGAACACTGAAGCTTTCTTT.

V and J are TRBV6-5 and TRBJ1-2; TRBD1 agrees at 9 bases. The CDR3 is 13 amino acids. Germline CDR1 and CDR2: MNHEY and SVGAGI. Trimming took 6 bases from V and 6 from J; bases not matched to a gene: 5. The CDR3, as DNA: TGTGCCAGCAGCATAGGACAGGGGAATGGCTACACCTTC. Translation: CASSIGQGNGYTF.

The gene calls are TRBV28 and TRBJ2-4, with 10 bases aligning to TRBD1. Unmatched junction bases numbered 10, after V lost 2 bases and J lost 0 bases. Germline lookup yields CDR1 MDHEN and CDR2 SYDVKM. The CDR3 has 19 residues. CDR3 region: CASSLRQGAMIGAKNIQYF. CDR3 sequence (DNA): TGTGCCAGCAGTTTAAGACAGGGGGCCATGATTGGAGCCAAAAACATTCAGTACTTC.

A few counts support this clone. The chain couples TRBV3-1 (or the pseudogene TRBV3-2) to TRBJ1-5; 7 bases are a match to TRBD1. Per the germline V gene, CDR1 is LGHDT and CDR2 is YNNKEL (reference sequence). V lost 1 base, J lost 4 bases, and 7 bases stayed unmatched. The CDR3 runs 16 residues. The DNA of the CDR3 is TGTGCCAGCAGCCAAGGTCTTAGGGGGCCTAATCAGCCCCAGCATTTT. Its protein is CASSQGLRGPNQPQHF.

The chain is built from TRBV2 and TRBJ2-2; possible D gene TRBD2, 5 bases. Germline V gene lookup returns CDR1 SNHLY and CDR2 FYNNEI. CDR3 length equals 14 residues. V lost 2 bases and J 6 bases, leaving 10 bases between the germline ends. The CDR3 protein is CASSETGYAGELFF. The CDR3 region has the DNA TGTGCCAGCAGTGAAACGGGGTACGCCGGGGAGCTGTTTTTT. Full variable domain (missing parts from reference TRBV2 and TRBJ2-2): EPEVTQTPSHQVTQMGQEVILRCVPISNHLYFYWYRQILGQKVEFLVSFYNNEISEKSEIFDDQFSVERPDGSNFTLKIRSTKLEDSAMYFCASSETGYAGELFFGEGSRLTVL.

The chain uses TRBV28 and TRBJ1-5; TRBD1 is a possible D gene (6 bases). This CDR3 comprises 16 residues. The V and J ends lost 5 bases and 4 bases respectively, with 18 bases between them. CDR1 MDHEN and CDR2 SYDVKM come from the germline V gene. CDR3 DNA: TGTGCCAGCAGTGACCGCACCGGGACACAAAATCAGCCCCAGCATTTT. This codes for CASSDRTGTQNQPQHF.

The chain combines TRBV5-4 with TRBJ1-3; D possibly corresponds to TRBD1 (5 bases). This CDR3 comprises 15 residues. V was cut by 0 bases and J by 0 bases, with 7 bases left in between. CDR1 SGHNT and CDR2 YYREEE come from the germline V gene (reference sequence). For the CDR3, the DNA is TGTGCCAGCAGCTTGGACAGGTCCTCTGGAAACACCATATATTTT. Its protein is CASSLDRSSGNTIYF.

J is TRBJ2-1 and V is TRBV6-5; 7 bases are shared with TRBD1. V trimming: 6 bases; J trimming: 0 bases; junction bases outside the gene matches: 5. The CDR3 length is 15 residues. From germline, CDR1 is MNHEY and CDR2 SVGAGI. The chain's CDR3 is CASRQGTVSYNEQFF. CDR3 coding DNA: TGTGCCAGCAGACAGGGGACGGTCTCCTACAATGAGCAGTTCTTC.